This TCR beta chain stems from a study of blood T cell repertoires in COVID-19. Study processing details: Reference gene primers were amplified, and this amplification served to estimate nucleated cell counts. Generated by immunoSEQ multiplex PCR, the TCRdb table keeps only in-frame clones and is missing some. V, J and clone size are those of that table, while D and trimming were read from the DNA. The sample consists of some 350,000 clones, about 90% of them appearing once. J gave up 2 bases and V 6 bases, and 4 bases lay outside the gene matches. CDR3 length equals 14 residues. Germline V gene lookup returns CDR1 ENHRY and CDR2 SYGVKD. This study enrolled people aged roughly 18 to 100 from around 25 US geographic areas. This clone was counted a few times.

This clonotype was obtained from a woman aged 25-40 years who had recovered from COVID-19. Sample: PBMCs or T cells enriched from blood (not recorded which). The chain uses TRBV10-3 and TRBJ2-3; 8 nucleotides match TRBD1. The CDR3 is CAIRGQASTDTQYF. The CDR3 DNA reads as TGTGCCATCAGGGGACAGGCGTCCACAGATACGCAGTATTTT.